These 10 T cell receptor beta chains share one sample of origin, sequenced in a study of blood T cell repertoires in COVID-19. Data came from immunoSEQ multiplex PCR; TCRdb stores just in-frame clones and leaves some out. The top ten clones hold about 1.4% of a sample with approximately 150,000 clones, 87% of them seen once. Sample: peripheral blood. The receptors originated from a woman in her 50s with acute or convalescent COVID-19.

The chain joins TRBV2 to TRBJ2-3; D is unclear. V was shortened by 7 bases and J by 7 bases, with 12 bases between the two germline ends. Looked up from germline, CDR1 is SNHLY and CDR2 is FYNNEI. This CDR3 has 12 residues. CDR3 in amino acids: CASNTVTNTQYF. Written as DNA, the CDR3 is TGTGCCAGCAATACCGTGACAAATACGCAGTATTTT.

The chain carries TRBV19 and TRBJ2-7; 7 bases match TRBD2. Trimming removed 4 bases from V and 0 bases from J; junction bases left unmatched: 12. The CDR3 spans 17 residues. The germline CDR1 and CDR2 sequences are LNHDA and SQIVND (reference sequence). The CDR3 DNA reads TGTGCCAGTAGTACTCACCCTCGGGGGGATCTCTCCTACGAGCAGTACTTC. Translated: CASSTHPRGDLSYEQYF.

The rearrangement links TRBV6-5 to TRBJ2-3, with TRBD2 identical over 7 bases. The trim removed 2 bases at V and 4 bases at J, leaving 3 bases unmatched. Germline lookup yields CDR1 MNHEY and CDR2 SVGAGI. This CDR3 has 14 residues. The CDR3 sequence is CASSYPGLPDTQYF. CDR3 bases: TGTGCCAGCAGTTACCCGGGACTACCAGATACGCAGTATTTT.

The chain has TRBV6-5 and TRBJ1-1; maybe TRBD1 (5 bases). The CDR3 extends over 13 amino acids. The germline V gene has CDR1 MNHEY and CDR2 SVGAGI. The V end was cut by 6 bases, the J end by 7 bases, with 15 bases between. The CDR3: CASRQGAFGEAFF. CDR3 coding DNA: TGTGCCAGCAGACAAGGGGCGTTTGGTGAAGCTTTCTTT.

This chain connects TRBV5-4 to TRBJ1-3, with 8 nucleotides matching TRBD1. The trim removed 4 bases at V and 7 bases at J, leaving 4 bases unmatched. The CDR3 is 13 amino acids. Germline V gene data show CDR1 as SGHNT and CDR2 as YYREEE (reference sequence). The CDR3 bases are TGTGCCAGCAGCGCGGACAGGGCTAACACCATATATTTT. The encoded protein is CASSADRANTIYF.

V is TRBV7-2 and J is TRBJ2-5; D ambiguous. Germline CDR1 reads SGHTA; CDR2 reads FQGNSA. This CDR3 has 13 residues. Trimming removed 5 bases from V and 5 bases from J, with 12 bases in between. The CDR3: CASSTSTRETQYF. CDR3 sequence (DNA): TGTGCCAGCAGCACCTCGACAAGGGAGACCCAGTACTTC.

In this sample, this clone turned up once. This chain's CDR3 is CASSYPTSGGPRREQFF. For the CDR3, the DNA is TGTGCCAGCAGTTACCCGACTAGCGGGGGTCCCAGGCGTGAGCAGTTCTTC. This chain links TRBV6-2 or TRBV6-3 with TRBJ2-1; 12 bases fit TRBD2. CDR3 length equals 17 residues. The V and J ends lost 2 bases and 9 bases, in that order; junction bases with no gene match: 11. The germline gives CDR1 MNHEY, CDR2 SVGEGT.

The CDR3 bases are TGTGCCAGTAGTCCGAGACAGGGCGGTGGTTCACCCCTCCACTTT. Encoded protein: CASSPRQGGGSPLHF. The gene calls are TRBV19 and TRBJ1-6; 7 nucleotides match TRBD1. The CDR3 runs to 15 residues. The germline V gene has CDR1 LNHDA and CDR2 SQIVND (reference sequence). V lost 5 bases and J lost 9; bases outside the gene matches: 10.

This chain's CDR3 is CASSYLGQPGSNQPQHF. CDR3 DNA sequence: TGTGCCAGCAGTTACCTGGGGCAACCTGGAAGCAATCAGCCCCAGCATTTT. The rearrangement uses TRBV7-9 and TRBJ1-5, with TRBD1 as a possible D gene (5 bases). CDR3 length: 17 amino acids. V was pared by 6 bases and J by 1 base, with 19 bases between. The germline V gene encodes CDR1 SEHNR and CDR2 FQNEAQ (reference sequence).

The chain recombines TRBV18 with TRBJ2-2, with TRBD2 identical over 8 bases. Trimming at V came to 4 bases and at J to 2 bases, leaving 3 bases not matched to a gene. The CDR3 totals 15 residues. Germline V gene data show CDR1 as KGHSH and CDR2 as LQKENI. The CDR3 DNA reads as TGTGCCAGCTCACGGGGACTAGTCAACACCGGGGAGCTGTTTTTT. Protein sequence: CASSRGLVNTGELFF.